The 22 T cell receptor beta chains reported below all come from one sample, sequenced in a study of response to subunit inactivated influenza vaccine. Using its own MiXCR run on the RT-PCR reads, TCRdb lists one record per CDR3 protein. This table has 500,000 to 550,000 distinct CDR3 sequences, around 21% appearing once. Separately, the same data were catalogued under a study of T cells expressing NK-cell markers. Per that paper: As the method of synthesis, 5'RACE template switching with UMIs yielded TCR beta cDNA.

The material was CD4+ T cells sorted from PBMCs, obtained approximately 13 days after vaccination. These receptors all come from a middle-aged man who received an inactivated influenza vaccine.

As regards this clonotype: At one boundary the junction diverges from the germline segment, which might be a read error. The genes are TRBV24-1 and TRBJ1-3; possible D gene TRBD1, 5 bases. The CDR3 has 13 residues. Germline V gene sequence: CDR1 KGHDR, CDR2 SFDVKD. The CDR3 sequence: CATGDSLSDTIYF. CDR3 nucleotides: TGTGCCACCGGTGACAGTTTGTCGGACACCATATATTTT.

The table lists this clonotype with a count of one. The genes are TRBV24-1 and TRBJ2-1; 7 positions match TRBD1. The germline V gene encodes CDR1 KGHDR and CDR2 SFDVKD. The V and J ends lost 4 bases and 8 bases, in that order; junction bases with no gene match: 13. This CDR3 contains 16 residues. The CDR3 bases are TGTGCCACCAGTGACTCCGGGATAGGGGGCATGGATGAGCAGTTCTTC. Translation: CATSDSGIGGMDEQFF.

This clonotype was counted only a few times. The chain combines TRBV24-1 with TRBJ2-2, with 8 bases identical to TRBD2. Unmatched junction bases numbered 9, after V lost 3 bases and J lost 4 bases. The germline CDR1 and CDR2 sequences are KGHDR and SFDVKD. This CDR3 contains 17 residues. CDR3 loop: CATSDRPGTRATGELFF. The CDR3, as DNA: TGTGCCACCAGTGATCGTCCCGGGACTAGGGCCACCGGGGAGCTGTTTTTT.

This clonotype was observed a few times. V is TRBV10-3 and J is TRBJ2-2, with D uncertain. CDR1 ENHRY and CDR2 SYGVKD come from the germline V gene. The V end was cut by 11 bases, the J end by 4 bases, with 17 bases between. This CDR3 region has 14 residues. CDR3 sequence (DNA): TGTGCCGTAGCCCCGGGTGGTGGCACCGGGGAGCTGTTTTTT. As protein: CAVAPGGGTGELFF.

There are a few counts of this clonotype. The chain recombines TRBV7-9 with TRBJ1-1; perhaps TRBD1 as D (5 bases). CDR3 size: 15 residues. V was cut by 0 bases and J by 3 bases, with 11 bases left in between. In germline, CDR1 is SEHNR, CDR2 FQNEAQ (reference sequence). The CDR3 loop reads CASSLAEGGDTEAFF. CDR3 coding DNA: TGTGCCAGCAGCTTAGCGGAGGGAGGGGACACTGAAGCTTTCTTT.

The rearrangement joins TRBV6-1 to TRBJ2-7; 8 nucleotides line up with TRBD1. The CDR3 runs to 15 residues. From germline, CDR1 is MNHNS and CDR2 SASEGT. The V and J ends lost 6 bases and 1 base, in that order; junction bases with no gene match: 8. The DNA of the CDR3 is TGTGCCAGCAGCCTCTATCGGGACAGGTCCTACGAGCAGTACTTC. This gives the protein CASSLYRDRSYEQYF.

The rearrangement joins TRBV10-3 to TRBJ2-7, with TRBD2 identical over 7 bases. Germline CDR1 and CDR2: ENHRY and SYGVKD. This CDR3 comprises 14 residues. The J segment lost 2 bases and the V segment lost 2 bases, leaving 3 bases of the junction unmatched. The CDR3 loop is CAISERGVPYEQYF. The DNA for the CDR3 is TGTGCCATCAGTGAGCGGGGGGTCCCCTACGAGCAGTACTTC.

This clonotype was recorded a few times. This rearrangement joins TRBV29-1 to TRBJ2-1, with 10 bases matching TRBD1. The CDR3 runs 13 residues. V lost 8 bases and J lost 6; bases outside the gene matches: 7. CDR1 and CDR2 from the germline V gene are SQVTM and ANQGSEA. The CDR3 DNA reads as TGCAGCAGCCGGACAGGGGGGGGCAATGAGCAGTTCTTC. Protein product: CSSRTGGGNEQFF.

There are a few counts of this clonotype. This chain connects TRBV4-1 to TRBJ2-3; D gene unclear. This CDR3 spans 13 amino acids. Trimming pared 0 bases from V and 7 bases from J, leaving 8 bases between. In germline, CDR1 is MGHRA, CDR2 YSYEKL. The CDR3 region has the DNA TGCGCCAGCAGCCAAGAAAACGCTAATACGCAGTATTTT. Translated, it gives CASSQENANTQYF.

The rearrangement joins TRBV5-1 to TRBJ2-1; tentatively, D is TRBD1 (6 bases). CDR1 and CDR2 from the germline V gene are SGHRS and YFSETQ. The V gene lost 3 bases and the J gene lost 8 bases, with 12 bases spanning the gap. CDR3 size: 13 residues. In DNA form, the CDR3 reads TGCGCCAGCAGCTACAGGGAAGGCGATGAGCAGTTCTTC. Protein sequence: CASSYREGDEQFF.

This clonotype has only one observation. The chain is built from TRBV6-1 and TRBJ1-2; 10 bases agree with TRBD1. V lost 4 bases to trimming and J lost 4 bases; unmatched junction nucleotides: 3. The CDR3 length is 14 residues. The V gene's germline CDR1 is MNHNS and CDR2 SASEGT. CDR3 protein: CASSGDRGFYGYTF. The CDR3 region has the DNA TGTGCCAGCAGTGGGGACAGGGGATTCTATGGCTACACCTTC.

The rearrangement links TRBV6-2 or TRBV6-3 to TRBJ2-5; D might be TRBD2 (6 bases). The CDR3 is made up of 13 amino acids. CDR1 MNHEY and CDR2 SVGEGT come from the germline V gene. Trimming took 7 bases from V and 4 from J, leaving 13 bases between them. CDR3 in amino acids: CASTRGAGETQYF. CDR3 nucleotide sequence: TGTGCCAGCACTCGCGGGGCTGGAGAGACCCAGTACTTC.

The chain is built from TRBV20-1 and TRBJ2-1; tentative D call: TRBD2 (6 bases). CDR1 and CDR2 from the germline V gene are DFQATT and SNEGSKA (reference sequence). The CDR3 is made up of 14 amino acids. V was shortened by 6 bases and J by 1 base, with 13 bases between the two germline ends. The CDR3 reads CSAMTRRSYNEQFF. The CDR3 bases are TGCAGTGCAATGACTAGGAGGTCCTACAATGAGCAGTTCTTC.

This chain uses TRBV4-3 with TRBJ1-1, with D hard to call. The ends were cut back, 1 base at V and 0 bases at J, with 6 bases in the middle. CDR3 length: 14 residues. CDR1 and CDR2 from the germline V gene are LGHNA and YSLEER. This CDR3 reads CASSQVGMNTEAFF. CDR3 DNA sequence: TGCGCCAGCAGCCAAGTCGGTATGAACACTGAAGCTTTCTTT.

This chain uses TRBV12-3 or TRBV12-4 with TRBJ2-3; D tentatively fits TRBD1 or TRBD2 (6 bases each). The CDR3 length is 16 residues. V lost 5 bases, J lost 5 bases, and 20 bases lay in between. Written as DNA, the CDR3 is TGTGCCAGCAGTAAACGTCAGGGGAGGTCGGGAGATACGCAGTATTTT. Its protein is CASSKRQGRSGDTQYF.

This clonotype was observed a few times. CDR3 coding DNA: TGCATGGACAGGGAAGGCTACACCTTC. It yields the protein CMDREGYTF. This chain joins TRBV20-1 and TRBJ1-2, with 8 bases that match TRBD1. The CDR3 totals 9 residues. In germline, CDR1 is DFQATT, CDR2 SNEGSKA (reference sequence).

The chain combines TRBV2 with TRBJ2-7, with 8 positions matching TRBD2. Germline values: CDR1 SNHLY, CDR2 FYNNEI. CDR3 length: 15 amino acids. The V and J ends lost 2 bases and 5 bases, in that order; junction bases with no gene match: 8. Here the CDR3 DNA reads TGTGCCAGCAGTGAAAGACTAGCGCGTCGCAACGAGCAGTACTTC. Amino acid sequence: CASSERLARRNEQYF.

This clonotype was counted ten times or more. The V and J genes are TRBV12-3 or TRBV12-4 and TRBJ2-3; unclear D gene. V lost 5 bases to trimming and J lost 0 bases, with 12 bases between them. CDR3 size: 15 residues. The CDR3 bases are TGTGCCAGCAGTCCCACTACCCAGAGCACAGATACGCAGTATTTT. Its translation: CASSPTTQSTDTQYF.

In this sample, this clonotype turned up a few times. The chain recombines TRBV4-2 with TRBJ1-1; 9 bases match TRBD1. Germline CDR1 is LGHNA and CDR2 is YNFKEQ. The CDR3 totals 15 residues. V dropped 4 bases and J dropped 1; count of bases not matched to a gene: 4. The CDR3 coding sequence is TGTGCCAGCAGCCGTGTACAGGGGGCGAACACTGAAGCTTTCTTT. This translates into CASSRVQGANTEAFF.

This clonotype has a handful of counts. V gene TRBV20-1 combines with J gene TRBJ2-5; the match to TRBD2 covers 9 bases. CDR1 is DFQATT and CDR2 is SNEGSKA in the germline V gene (reference sequence). Trimming removed 3 bases from V and 4 bases from J; junction bases left unmatched: 9. CDR3 length equals 15 residues. The CDR3 is CSARFGGRALETQYF. CDR3 nucleotides: TGCAGTGCTAGGTTTGGCGGGAGGGCATTAGAGACCCAGTACTTC.

The chain is built from TRBV20-1 and TRBJ2-3; D call uncertain. Deletions cut 6 bases from V and 0 bases from J, with 10 bases between. This CDR3 has 13 amino acids. In germline, CDR1 is DFQATT, CDR2 SNEGSKA (reference sequence). Here the CDR3 reads CSARTTSTDTQYF. The CDR3 DNA reads as TGCAGTGCCCGAACAACTAGCACAGATACGCAGTATTTT.

This clonotype has more than one count but fewer than ten. V and J are TRBV5-4 and TRBJ2-5; 13 bases align to TRBD2. After removal of 0 bases from V and 5 bases from J, the junction contained 7 bases not matched to a gene. CDR3 length: 17 amino acids. The V gene's germline CDR1 is SGHNT and CDR2 YYREEE (reference sequence). The CDR3 DNA reads as TGTGCCAGCAGCTTGGACGGACTAGCGGGAGTTGGGGAGACCCAGTACTTC. This codes for CASSLDGLAGVGETQYF.